The sample holds many counts of the clone carrying this TCR beta chain. This record belongs to a study of blood T cell repertoires in COVID-19. How the authors handled the data: Reference gene primer amplification yielded estimated nucleated cell counts. Repertoires were generated with immunoSEQ multiplex PCR, while TCRdb's copy carries only in-frame clones and drops some. V and J calls and clone size are given by that table; D and trimming were obtained from the DNA. The sample lists 95,000 to 150,000 clones, roughly 80% occurring once. The receptor was isolated from a man in his 60s with acute or convalescent COVID-19. Material: peripheral blood.

CDR3 sequence (DNA): TGTGCCAGCAGAAAACCGGCGGGACAGGACCGGACCGGGGAGCTGTTTTTT. Encoded protein: CASRKPAGQDRTGELFF. This chain connects TRBV7-3 to TRBJ2-2; the match to TRBD1 covers 8 bases. Germline trimming cut 6 bases from V and 5 bases from J; bases unmatched to any gene: 14. The CDR3 is made up of 17 amino acids. Germline V CDR1 and CDR2: SGHTA, FQGTGA.